This T cell receptor (beta chain) emerged from a study of shared clonotypes between healthy human individuals. Study-level findings and limits: Limitation of the genetic and exposure-history diversity represented came from the few donors.

TCRdb's copy holds only in-frame clones and misses some; the assay was immunoSEQ multiplex PCR. The sample has about 2.4 million clones; roughly 92% are singletons. On this clone itself: Its cognate antigen is unknown.

This CDR3 contains 14 residues. Germline V gives CDR1 MNHNY, CDR2 SVGAGI (reference sequence). V lost 5 bases to trimming and J lost 0 bases, with 8 bases between them. The source material was naive CD4+ T cells sorted from blood. Subset of the sample: CD45RA+ positively selected. The receptor comes from a man between 18 and 29 years old in good health. This chain connects TRBV6-6 to TRBJ1-3; D is unclear. CDR3 region: CASSNRGSGNTIYF. DNA for the CDR3: TGTGCCAGCAGTAACCGTGGCTCTGGAAACACCATATATTTT.